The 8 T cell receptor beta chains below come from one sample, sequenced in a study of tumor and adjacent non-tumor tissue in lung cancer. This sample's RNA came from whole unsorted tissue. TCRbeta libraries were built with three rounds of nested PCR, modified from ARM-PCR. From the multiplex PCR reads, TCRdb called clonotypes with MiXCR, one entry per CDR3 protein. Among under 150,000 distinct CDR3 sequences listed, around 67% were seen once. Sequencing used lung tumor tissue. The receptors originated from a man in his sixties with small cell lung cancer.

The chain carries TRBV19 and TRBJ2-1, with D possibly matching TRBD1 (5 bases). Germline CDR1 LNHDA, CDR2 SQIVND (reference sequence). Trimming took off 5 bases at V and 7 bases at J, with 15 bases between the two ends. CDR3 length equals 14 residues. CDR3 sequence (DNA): TGTGCCAGTAGTCACGGTGCAGGGCGAAATGAGCAGTTCTTC. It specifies CASSHGAGRNEQFF.

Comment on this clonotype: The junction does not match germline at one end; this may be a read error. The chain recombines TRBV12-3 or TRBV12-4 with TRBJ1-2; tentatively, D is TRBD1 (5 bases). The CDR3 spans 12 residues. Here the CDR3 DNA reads TGTGCCAGCAGTTTACGGGGGTATGGCTCCACCTTC. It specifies CASSLRGYGSTF.

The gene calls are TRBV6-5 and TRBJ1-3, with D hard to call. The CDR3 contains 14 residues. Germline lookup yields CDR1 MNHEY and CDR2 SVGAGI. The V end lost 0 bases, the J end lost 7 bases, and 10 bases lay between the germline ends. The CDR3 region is CASSYSVCGNTIYF. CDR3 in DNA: TGTGCCAGCAGTTACTCAGTGTGTGGTAACACCATATATTTT.

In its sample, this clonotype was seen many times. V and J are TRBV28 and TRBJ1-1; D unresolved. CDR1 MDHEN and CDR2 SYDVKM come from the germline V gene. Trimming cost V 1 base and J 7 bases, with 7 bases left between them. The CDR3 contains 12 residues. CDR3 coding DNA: TGTGCCAGCAGTTTATTCCCGGATGAAGCTTTCTTT. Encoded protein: CASSLFPDEAFF.

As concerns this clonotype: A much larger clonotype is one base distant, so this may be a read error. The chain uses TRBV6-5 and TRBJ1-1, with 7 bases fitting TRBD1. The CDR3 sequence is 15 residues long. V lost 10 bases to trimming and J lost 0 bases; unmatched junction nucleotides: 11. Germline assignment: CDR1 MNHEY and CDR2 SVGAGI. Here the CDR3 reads CAIRTTGTVNTEAFF. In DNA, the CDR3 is TGTGCCATCAGAACGACCGGGACAGTGAACACTGAAGCTTTCTTT.

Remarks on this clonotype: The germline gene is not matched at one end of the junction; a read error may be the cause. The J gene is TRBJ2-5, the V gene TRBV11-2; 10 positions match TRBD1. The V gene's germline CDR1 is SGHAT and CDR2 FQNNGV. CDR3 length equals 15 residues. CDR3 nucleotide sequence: TGTGCCAGCATCTTAGACAGGGGGCACAGAGAGACCCAGTACTTC. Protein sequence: CASILDRGHRETQYF.

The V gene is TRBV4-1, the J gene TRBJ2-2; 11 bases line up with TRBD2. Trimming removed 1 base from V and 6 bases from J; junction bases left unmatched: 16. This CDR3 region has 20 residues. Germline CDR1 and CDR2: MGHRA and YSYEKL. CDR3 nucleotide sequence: TGCGCCAGCAGCCAAGTTATAGCGGGAGGGCCTTTTTCTTCCGCCGGGGAGCTGTTTTTT. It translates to CASSQVIAGGPFSSAGELFF.

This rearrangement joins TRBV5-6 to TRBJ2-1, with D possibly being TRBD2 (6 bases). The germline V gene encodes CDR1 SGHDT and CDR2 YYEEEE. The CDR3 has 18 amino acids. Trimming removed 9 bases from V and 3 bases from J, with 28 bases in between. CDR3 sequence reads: CANSAGLARGMDYNEQFF. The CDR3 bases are TGTGCCAACAGTGCTGGGCTAGCGCGAGGGATGGACTACAATGAGCAGTTCTTC.